The following is a TCR beta chain sequence with its context. After removal of 8 bases from V and 5 bases from J, the junction contained 6 bases not matched to a gene. The germline V gene encodes CDR1 MGHDK and CDR2 SYGVNS. This CDR3 has 14 residues. The sample belongs to a study of blood T cell repertoires in COVID-19. Overall study context: Italy, Spain and the United States were the sources of the convalescent and acute COVID-19 samples.

The data were produced by immunoSEQ multiplex PCR, yet TCRdb's version contains in-frame clones alone and is incomplete. The sample includes 150,000 or so clones, under 85% of them seen just once. This receptor was taken from a man aged 65 to 85 who had recovered from COVID-19. This sequence joins TRBV25-1 and TRBJ1-6; TRBD1 agrees at 7 bases. Sequenced input: peripheral blood. CDR3 DNA: TGTGCCAGCCGGAGACAGGGAAATAATTCACCCCTCCACTTT. It codes for CASRRQGNNSPLHF.